This paragraph reports one T cell receptor beta chain. The data stem from a study of neoadjuvant anti-PD-1 for oral cavity cancer. TCRdb's copy holds only in-frame clones and misses some; the assay was immunoSEQ multiplex PCR. This sample carries about 16,000 clones, approximately 75% of them seen once, and the ten largest clones take under 3%. The CDR3 is made up of 16 amino acids. Germline assignment: CDR1 LNHNV and CDR2 YYDKDF (reference sequence). V lost 5 bases, J lost 6 bases, and 12 bases stayed unmatched. The chain is built from TRBV15 and TRBJ2-2, with TRBD1 matching 7 bases. The source material was PBMCs, sampled before nivolumab (anti-PD-1) treatment. This receptor was identified in a person aged 40 to 85 with oral cavity squamous cell carcinoma. CDR3 in amino acids: CATSGYRQGLAGELFF. Here the CDR3 DNA reads TGTGCCACCAGCGGGTACCGACAGGGCCTGGCCGGGGAGCTGTTTTTT.